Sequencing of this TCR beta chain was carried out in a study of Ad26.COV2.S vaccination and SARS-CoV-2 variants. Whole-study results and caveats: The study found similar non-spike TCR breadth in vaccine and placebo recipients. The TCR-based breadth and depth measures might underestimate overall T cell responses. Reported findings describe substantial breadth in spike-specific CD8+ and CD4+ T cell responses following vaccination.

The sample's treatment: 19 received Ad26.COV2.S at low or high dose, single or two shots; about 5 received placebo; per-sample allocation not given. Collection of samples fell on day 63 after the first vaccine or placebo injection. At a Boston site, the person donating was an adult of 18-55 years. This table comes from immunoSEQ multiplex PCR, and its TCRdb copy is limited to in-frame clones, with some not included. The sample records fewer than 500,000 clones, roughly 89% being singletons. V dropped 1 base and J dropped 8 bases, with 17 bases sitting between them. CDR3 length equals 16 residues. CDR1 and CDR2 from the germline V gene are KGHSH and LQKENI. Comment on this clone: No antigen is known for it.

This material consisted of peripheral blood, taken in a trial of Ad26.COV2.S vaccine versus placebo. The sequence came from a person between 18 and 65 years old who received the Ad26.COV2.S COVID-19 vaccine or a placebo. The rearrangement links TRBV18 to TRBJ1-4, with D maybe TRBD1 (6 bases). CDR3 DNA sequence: TGTGCCAGCTCACCACTGACACAGGGACTGGGGGAAAAACTGTTTTTT. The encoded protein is CASSPLTQGLGEKLFF. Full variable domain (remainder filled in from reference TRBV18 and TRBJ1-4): NAGVMQNPRHLVRRRGQEARLRCSPMKGHSHVYWYRQLPEEGLKFMVYLQKENIIDESGMPKERFSAEFPKEGPSILRIQQVVRGDSAAYFCASSPLTQGLGEKLFFGSGTQLSVL.